One sample yielded the 5 T cell receptor beta chains listed below, sequenced in a study of blood T cell repertoires in COVID-19. Only in-frame clones appear in the TCRdb table, and some are missing; sequencing was by immunoSEQ multiplex PCR. In the table there are around 220,000 clones, 70% to 90% of which are singletons. Sequencing was performed on peripheral blood. These TCRs come from a man aged 45-60 years with acute or convalescent COVID-19.

With regard to this clone: Additional DNA sequences in this sample encode the identical CDR3. The chain is built from TRBV27 and TRBJ2-5; 7 nucleotides align to TRBD2. The CDR3 sequence is 14 residues long. The trim removed 2 bases at V and 4 bases at J, leaving 4 bases unmatched. Germline values: CDR1 MNHEY, CDR2 SMNVEV (reference sequence). CDR3 DNA: TGTGCCAGCAGTTTAGCGGGGGTTGGAGAGACCCAGTACTTC. It specifies CASSLAGVGETQYF.

The V gene is TRBV3-1 (or the pseudogene TRBV3-2), the J gene TRBJ1-1; D not certain. The length of the CDR3 is 14 residues. CDR1 is LGHDT and CDR2 is YNNKEL in the germline V gene (reference sequence). V lost 4 bases to trimming and J lost 3 bases, with 12 bases between them. The CDR3 sequence: CASSPTGWDTEAFF. The CDR3 bases are TGTGCCAGCAGCCCCACGGGGTGGGACACTGAAGCTTTCTTT.

The chain has TRBV5-1 and TRBJ1-1, with D maybe TRBD1 (6 bases). The CDR3 totals 13 residues. Germline V lookup: CDR1 SGHRS, CDR2 YFSETQ. V was shortened by 3 bases and J by 8 bases, with 14 bases between the two germline ends. The CDR3, as DNA: TGCGCCAGCAGCTCAGAGCCGGGACACGAAGCTTTCTTT. Translation gives CASSSEPGHEAFF.

The chain employs TRBV7-3 and TRBJ1-2; D unresolved. Germline V CDR1 and CDR2: SGHTA, FQGTGA. This CDR3 comprises 15 residues. Trimming pared 0 bases from V and 7 bases from J, leaving 15 bases between. CDR3 loop: CASSLTDGKGLGYTF. The DNA of the CDR3 is TGTGCCAGCAGCTTAACTGACGGGAAAGGACTTGGCTACACCTTC.

This clone was seen just once. This chain links TRBV5-8 with TRBJ2-7, with D perhaps TRBD2 (6 bases). CDR3 size: 12 residues. The V end lost 2 bases, the J end lost 6 bases, and 9 bases lay between the germline ends. Germline V lookup: CDR1 SGHTS, CDR2 YDEGEE. CDR3 in DNA: TGTGCCAGCAGCTTTTTGGGGGGCGAGCAGTACTTC. This encodes CASSFLGGEQYF.